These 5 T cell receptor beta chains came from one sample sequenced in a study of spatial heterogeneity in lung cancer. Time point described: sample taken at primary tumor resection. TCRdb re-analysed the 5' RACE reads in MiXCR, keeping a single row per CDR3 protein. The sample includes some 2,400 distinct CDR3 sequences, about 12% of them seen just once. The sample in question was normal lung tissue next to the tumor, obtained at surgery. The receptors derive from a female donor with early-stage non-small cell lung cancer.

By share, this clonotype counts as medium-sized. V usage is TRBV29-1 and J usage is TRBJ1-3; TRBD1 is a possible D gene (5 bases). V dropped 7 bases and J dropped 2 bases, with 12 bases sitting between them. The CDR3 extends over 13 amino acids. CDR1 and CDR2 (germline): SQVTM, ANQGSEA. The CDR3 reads CSGGEGAGNTIYF. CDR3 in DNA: TGCAGCGGGGGAGAAGGGGCTGGAAACACCATATATTTT.

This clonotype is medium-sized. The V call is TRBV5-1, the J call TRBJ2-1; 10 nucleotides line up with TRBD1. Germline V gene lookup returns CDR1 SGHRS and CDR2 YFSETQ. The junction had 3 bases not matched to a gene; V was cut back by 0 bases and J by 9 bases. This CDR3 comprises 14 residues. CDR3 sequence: CASSLGQGAGEQFF. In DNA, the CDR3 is TGCGCCAGCAGCTTGGGACAGGGGGCTGGTGAGCAGTTCTTC.

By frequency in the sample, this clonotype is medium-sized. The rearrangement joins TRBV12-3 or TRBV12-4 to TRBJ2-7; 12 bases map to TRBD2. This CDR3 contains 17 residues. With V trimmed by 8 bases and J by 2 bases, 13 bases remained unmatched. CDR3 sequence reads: CASCGTSGSITAYEQYF. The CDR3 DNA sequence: TGTGCCAGCTGCGGGACTAGCGGGTCGATCACCGCCTACGAGCAGTACTTC.

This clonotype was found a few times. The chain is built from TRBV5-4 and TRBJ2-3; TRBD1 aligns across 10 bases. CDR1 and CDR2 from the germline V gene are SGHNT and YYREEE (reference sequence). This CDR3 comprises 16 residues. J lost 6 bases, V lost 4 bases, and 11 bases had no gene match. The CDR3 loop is CASSNKRDRGTDTQYF. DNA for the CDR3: TGTGCCAGCAGCAATAAAAGGGACAGGGGAACGGATACGCAGTATTTT.

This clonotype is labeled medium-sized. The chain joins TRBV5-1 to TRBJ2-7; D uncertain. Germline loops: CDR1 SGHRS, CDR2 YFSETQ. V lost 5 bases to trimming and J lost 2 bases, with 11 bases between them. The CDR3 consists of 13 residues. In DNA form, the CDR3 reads TGCGCCAGCAGACAGATTACCACCTACGAGCAGTACTTC. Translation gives CASRQITTYEQYF.